These T cell receptor beta chains were read from a single sample in a study of T-cell reconstitution after alpha-beta-depleted transplantation in children. TCRdb fed the PCR reads into MiXCR, producing one record per CDR3 protein. In the table there are 580,000 or so distinct CDR3 sequences, more than 20% of which are singletons. The material sequenced was PBMCs, mostly from graft donor cells, taken 360 days after TCRalphabeta/CD19-depleted stem cell transplant. These receptors came from a boy younger than two who had a stem cell transplant for acute myeloid leukemia, so the T cells may come from the graft donor. The CDR3 runs from the conserved cysteine through the conserved F or W. A D gene is named only where the DNA matches it firmly. Some rows mark clone size as missing; the rest say once, few, many or name a class of expanded clone.

V gene: TRBV6-1
J gene: TRBJ1-1
D gene: -
clone size: -
CDR3 protein: CASSETGWGTEAFF
CDR3 DNA: TGTGCCAGCAGTGAAACAGGGTGGGGCACTGAAGCTTTCTTT

V gene: TRBV7-6
J gene: TRBJ2-5
D gene: -
clone size: many
CDR3 protein: CASSLEVFGMKTQYF
CDR3 DNA: TGTGCCAGCAGCTTAGAGGTATTTGGTATGAAGACCCAGTACTTC

V gene: TRBV7-2
J gene: TRBJ2-3
D gene: TRBD2
clone size: many
CDR3 protein: CASSLTSGGGRTDTQYF
CDR3 DNA: TGTGCCAGCAGCTTAACTAGCGGGGGGGGCCGCACAGATACGCAGTATTTT

V gene: TRBV6-5
J gene: TRBJ2-2
D gene: TRBD1
clone size: -
CDR3 protein: CASSYWDRNTGELFF
CDR3 DNA: TGTGCCAGCAGTTACTGGGACAGGAACACCGGGGAGCTGTTTTTT

V gene: TRBV10-3
J gene: TRBJ1-5
D gene: -
clone size: many
CDR3 protein: CAISESQDFDQPQHF
CDR3 DNA: TGTGCCATCAGTGAGTCGCAGGACTTCGATCAGCCCCAGCATTTT

V gene: TRBV11-1
J gene: TRBJ2-5
D gene: TRBD2
clone size: -
CDR3 protein: CASNSRGFGTSNLETQYF
CDR3 DNA: TGTGCCAGCAACTCTAGAGGGTTCGGGACTAGCAACTTGGAGACCCAGTACTTC

V gene: TRBV12-3/TRBV12-4
J gene: TRBJ2-3
D gene: -
clone size: few
CDR3 protein: CASSLVPSDLDTQYF
CDR3 DNA: TGTGCCAGCAGTTTAGTGCCTTCAGACCTCGATACGCAGTATTTT

V gene: TRBV28
J gene: TRBJ2-1
D gene: -
clone size: many
CDR3 protein: CASRGTGTRYDHHYNEQFF
CDR3 DNA: TGTGCCAGCAGAGGCACGGGGACCCGTTACGACCACCACTACAATGAGCAGTTCTTC

V gene: TRBV24-1
J gene: TRBJ2-1
D gene: TRBD2
clone size: -
CDR3 protein: CATSDPQRGGLNEQFF
CDR3 DNA: TGTGCCACCAGTGACCCACAGCGGGGGGGCTTGAATGAGCAGTTCTTC

V gene: TRBV5-1
J gene: TRBJ2-7
D gene: TRBD1
clone size: many
CDR3 protein: CASSLVSGTGNYEQYF
CDR3 DNA: TGCGCCAGCAGCTTGGTTTCCGGGACAGGGAACTACGAGCAGTACTTC

V gene: TRBV5-5
J gene: TRBJ2-5
D gene: -
clone size: -
CDR3 protein: CASSLPGAQETQYF
CDR3 DNA: TGTGCCAGCAGCTTGCCAGGGGCCCAAGAGACCCAGTACTTC

V gene: TRBV6-2/TRBV6-3
J gene: TRBJ2-2
D gene: -
clone size: many
CDR3 protein: CASSYMARRTGELFF
CDR3 DNA: TGTGCCAGCAGTTACATGGCAAGGCGCACCGGGGAGCTGTTTTTT

V gene: TRBV29-1
J gene: TRBJ1-2
D gene: -
clone size: many
CDR3 protein: CSVDGGTNYGYTF
CDR3 DNA: TGCAGCGTTGATGGGGGAACAAACTATGGCTACACCTTC

V gene: TRBV9
J gene: TRBJ2-1
D gene: -
clone size: few
CDR3 protein: CASSLEVGEQFF
CDR3 DNA: TGTGCCAGCAGCCTCGAGGTGGGTGAGCAGTTCTTC

V gene: TRBV20-1
J gene: TRBJ2-1
D gene: TRBD2
clone size: many
CDR3 protein: CSADGTSGGASEQFF
CDR3 DNA: TGCAGTGCCGACGGGACTAGCGGGGGGGCTAGCGAGCAGTTCTTC

V gene: TRBV29-1
J gene: TRBJ1-2
D gene: -
clone size: -
CDR3 protein: CSVLTVNYGYTF
CDR3 DNA: TGCAGCGTCCTGACAGTAAACTATGGCTACACCTTC

V gene: TRBV9
J gene: TRBJ2-3
D gene: -
clone size: -
CDR3 protein: CASSARGVTDTQYF
CDR3 DNA: TGTGCCAGCAGCGCCCGTGGGGTGACAGATACGCAGTATTTT

V gene: TRBV29-1
J gene: TRBJ2-2
D gene: -
clone size: -
CDR3 protein: CSVEIYKGQGNTGELFF
CDR3 DNA: TGCAGCGTTGAAATATATAAAGGGCAGGGGAACACCGGGGAGCTGTTTTTT

V gene: TRBV7-9
J gene: TRBJ2-2
D gene: -
clone size: -
CDR3 protein: CASLWRSAGELFF
CDR3 DNA: TGTGCCAGCCTATGGCGTAGCGCCGGGGAGCTGTTTTTT

V gene: TRBV29-1
J gene: TRBJ2-3
D gene: -
clone size: many
CDR3 protein: CSVSTGKDTQYF
CDR3 DNA: TGCAGCGTTTCTACAGGGAAAGATACGCAGTATTTT

V gene: TRBV30
J gene: TRBJ2-7
D gene: -
clone size: -
CDR3 protein: CAWTAGTHEQYF
CDR3 DNA: TGTGCCTGGACAGCGGGTACGCACGAGCAGTACTTC

V gene: TRBV28
J gene: TRBJ2-4
D gene: TRBD1
clone size: many
CDR3 protein: CASSSDPDRRNIQYF
CDR3 DNA: TGTGCCAGCAGTTCCGACCCGGACAGGAGAAACATTCAGTACTTC

V gene: TRBV7-8
J gene: TRBJ2-7
D gene: TRBD1
clone size: -
CDR3 protein: CASSLLGTGGYEQYF
CDR3 DNA: TGTGCCAGCAGCTTATTGGGGACAGGGGGCTACGAGCAGTACTTC

V gene: TRBV3-1
J gene: TRBJ2-3
D gene: -
clone size: many
CDR3 protein: CASSPPRATRVDTQYF
CDR3 DNA: TGTGCCAGCAGCCCCCCTCGGGCTACCAGGGTAGATACGCAGTATTTT

V gene: TRBV5-1
J gene: TRBJ2-6
D gene: -
clone size: many
CDR3 protein: CASSFTASGANVLTF
CDR3 DNA: TGCGCCAGCAGTTTCACAGCCTCTGGGGCCAACGTCCTGACTTTC

V gene: TRBV6-1
J gene: TRBJ2-1
D gene: -
clone size: -
CDR3 protein: CASSQGTRNNEQFF
CDR3 DNA: TGTGCCAGCAGTCAAGGGACCCGGAACAATGAGCAGTTCTTC

V gene: TRBV13
J gene: TRBJ2-4
D gene: -
clone size: many
CDR3 protein: CASSLQGAKNIQYF
CDR3 DNA: TGTGCCAGCAGCTTACAAGGAGCCAAAAACATTCAGTACTTC

V gene: TRBV20-1
J gene: TRBJ1-4
D gene: -
clone size: few
CDR3 protein: CSARDPNNEKLFF
CDR3 DNA: TGCAGTGCTAGAGATCCGAATAATGAAAAACTGTTTTTT